Presented here are 10 T cell receptor beta chains from one specimen sequenced in a study of beta chain features in type 1 diabetes. The isolated RNA, all of it, was reverse transcribed, so expressed TCRB transcripts were what got sequenced. Sequencing used immunoSEQ multiplex PCR; TCRdb keeps in-frame clones, though not all of them. The repertoire holds about 900,000 clones, roughly 17% seen once, with 0.023% in the top ten. The sequenced sample consisted of naive CD4+ T cells from blood. The receptor set was obtained from a woman under 30 in good health.

The chain is built from TRBV6-5 and TRBJ2-3, with D unclear. The germline gives CDR1 MNHEY, CDR2 SVGAGI. Deletions cut 2 bases from V and 3 bases from J, with 12 bases between. This CDR3 is built from 15 residues. CDR3 nucleotides: TGTGCCAGCAGTTACAATACCCCGGGTACAGATACGCAGTATTTT. Amino acids: CASSYNTPGTDTQYF.

The genes are TRBV9 and TRBJ2-3, with 9 bases lining up with TRBD2. The CDR3 consists of 17 residues. V gave up 0 bases and J gave up 2 bases; unmatched junction bases: 7. Germline V gives CDR1 SGDLS, CDR2 YYNGEE. CDR3 DNA: TGTGCCAGCAGCGTAGAGGCTAGCGGGATTTTCACAGATACGCAGTATTTT. Amino acids: CASSVEASGIFTDTQYF. Looking up the rest from reference TRBV9 and TRBJ2-3 gives the full variable domain: DSGVTQTPKHLITATGQRVTLRCSPRSGDLSVYWYQQSLDQGLQFLIQYYNGEERAKGNILERFSAQQFPDLHSELNLSSLELGDSALYFCASSVEASGIFTDTQYFGPGTRLTVL.

This clone was seen more than once but under ten times. This sequence joins TRBV27 and TRBJ1-5, with D unclear. This CDR3 contains 13 residues. Germline V gene data show CDR1 as MNHEY and CDR2 as SMNVEV (reference sequence). Trimming pared 5 bases from V and 7 bases from J, leaving 12 bases between. CDR3 residues: CASSNSHIQPQHF. The CDR3 DNA reads TGTGCCAGCAGTAACTCCCACATCCAGCCCCAGCATTTT.

The V and J genes are TRBV5-6 and TRBJ2-1, with D tentatively TRBD2 (5 bases). This CDR3 is 16 amino acids long. V was clipped by 4 bases and J by 1 base, with 15 bases between them. Germline assignment: CDR1 SGHDT and CDR2 YYEEEE. The CDR3 DNA follows: TGTGCCAGCAGCGTGGACTGGTCCGGGTCCTACAATGAGCAGTTCTTC. Encoded protein: CASSVDWSGSYNEQFF.

In this sample, this clone turned up a few times. Other DNA sequences in this specimen translate into the identical CDR3. The V call is TRBV6-6, the J call TRBJ2-7; D is unclear. The germline gives CDR1 MNHNY, CDR2 SVGAGI (reference sequence). The length of the CDR3 is 12 residues. V dropped 5 bases and J dropped 2 bases, with 7 bases sitting between them. CDR3 sequence: CASSGSTYEQYF. For the CDR3, the DNA is TGTGCCAGCAGTGGCTCGACCTACGAGCAGTACTTC.

This chain joins TRBV4-2 and TRBJ2-2; 8 nucleotides align to TRBD2. The trim removed 6 bases at V and 5 bases at J, leaving 8 bases unmatched. The germline CDR1 and CDR2 sequences are LGHNA and YNFKEQ. The length of the CDR3 is 15 residues. CDR3 amino acids: CASRYAGGRTGELFF. DNA for the CDR3: TGTGCCAGCAGATACGCGGGAGGACGAACCGGGGAGCTGTTTTTT.

This chain links TRBV6-1 with TRBJ2-5, with 7 nucleotides matching TRBD2. V lost 4 bases, J lost 7 bases, and 15 bases stayed unmatched. Germline CDR1 reads MNHNS; CDR2 reads SASEGT. This CDR3 is built from 16 residues. Here the CDR3 DNA reads TGTGCCAGCAGTGCTTGGGGAGGGTATTCAAGAGTGACCCAGTACTTC. Amino acids: CASSAWGGYSRVTQYF.

The chain joins TRBV11-3 to TRBJ2-1, with D maybe TRBD2 (6 bases). The CDR3 runs 13 residues. CDR1 is SGHNT and CDR2 is YENEEA in the germline V gene. V lost 1 base and J lost 9, with 10 bases in between. The CDR3 region has the DNA TGTGCCAGCAGCTTAGGACTTAGCGGTGAGCAGTTCTTC. Translating gives CASSLGLSGEQFF.

V usage is TRBV5-1 and J usage is TRBJ1-2; a weak D match, TRBD1 (6 bases). The CDR3 runs to 14 residues. The V gene lost 4 bases and the J gene lost 3 bases, with 13 bases spanning the gap. Germline values: CDR1 SGHRS, CDR2 YFSETQ. In nucleotides, the CDR3 is TGCGCCAGCAGCCCGGGGGCAGGAGACTATGGCTACACCTTC. Translated: CASSPGAGDYGYTF. Based on the CDR3 plus reference TRBV5-1 and TRBJ1-2, the full variable domain is KAGVTQTPRYLIKTRGQQVTLSCSPISGHRSVSWYQQTPGQGLQFLFEYFSETQRNKGNFPGRFSGRQFSNSRSEMNVSTLELGDSALYLCASSPGAGDYGYTFGSGTRLTVV.

The chain couples TRBV7-3 to TRBJ1-6; 7 nucleotides match TRBD1. V trimming: 1 base; J trimming: 5 bases; junction bases outside the gene matches: 8. This CDR3 has 17 residues. Germline V gives CDR1 SGHTA, CDR2 FQGTGA. The CDR3 sequence is CASSLISRDRNNSPLHF. In nucleotides, the CDR3 is TGTGCCAGCAGCTTAATTTCCCGGGACAGAAATAATTCACCCCTCCACTTT.